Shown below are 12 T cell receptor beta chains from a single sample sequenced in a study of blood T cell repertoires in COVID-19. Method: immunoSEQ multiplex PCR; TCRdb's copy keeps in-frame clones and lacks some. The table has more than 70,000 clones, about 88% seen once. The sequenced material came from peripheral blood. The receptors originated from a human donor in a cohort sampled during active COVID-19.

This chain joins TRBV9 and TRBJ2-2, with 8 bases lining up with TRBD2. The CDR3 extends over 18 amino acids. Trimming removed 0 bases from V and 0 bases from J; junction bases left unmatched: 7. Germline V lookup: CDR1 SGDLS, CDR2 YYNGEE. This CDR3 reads CASSVEIAGSTNTGELFF. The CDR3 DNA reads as TGTGCCAGCAGCGTAGAGATAGCGGGGAGTACGAACACCGGGGAGCTGTTTTTT.

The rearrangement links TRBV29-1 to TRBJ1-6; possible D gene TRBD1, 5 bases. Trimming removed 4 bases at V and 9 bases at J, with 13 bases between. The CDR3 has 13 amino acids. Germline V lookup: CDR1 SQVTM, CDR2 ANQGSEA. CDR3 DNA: TGCAGCGTTGGCCAGGGTCGAGGTTCACCCCTCCACTTT. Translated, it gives CSVGQGRGSPLHF.

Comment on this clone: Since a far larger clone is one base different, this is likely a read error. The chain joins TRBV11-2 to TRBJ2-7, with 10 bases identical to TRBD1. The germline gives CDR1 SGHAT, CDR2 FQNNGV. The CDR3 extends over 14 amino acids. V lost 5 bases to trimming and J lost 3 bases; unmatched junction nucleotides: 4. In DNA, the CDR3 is TGTGCCAGCAGCCCGGGACAGGGGATCTACGAGCAGTACTTC. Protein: CASSPGQGIYEQYF.

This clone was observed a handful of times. This CDR3 reads CASNTGQGNTGELFF. Written as DNA, the CDR3 is TGTGCCAGTAATACGGGACAGGGGAACACCGGGGAGCTGTTTTTT. This chain uses TRBV19 with TRBJ2-2; 9 bases line up with TRBD1. Germline V lookup: CDR1 LNHDA, CDR2 SQIVND (reference sequence). The CDR3 runs to 15 residues. With V trimmed by 7 bases and J by 1 base, 4 bases remained unmatched.

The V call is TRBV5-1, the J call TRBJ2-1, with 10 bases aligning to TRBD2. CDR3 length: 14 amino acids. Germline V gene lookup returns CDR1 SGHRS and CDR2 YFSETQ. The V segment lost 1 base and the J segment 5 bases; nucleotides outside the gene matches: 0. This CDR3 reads CASSLTSGNNEQFF. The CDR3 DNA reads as TGCGCCAGCAGCTTGACTAGCGGGAACAATGAGCAGTTCTTC.

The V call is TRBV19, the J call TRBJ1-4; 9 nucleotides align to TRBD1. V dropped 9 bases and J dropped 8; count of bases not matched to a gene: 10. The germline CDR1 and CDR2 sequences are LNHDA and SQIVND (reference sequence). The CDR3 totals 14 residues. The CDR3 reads CASRDREGNEKLFF. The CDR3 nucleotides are TGTGCCAGCCGGGACAGGGAGGGGAACGAAAAACTGTTTTTT.

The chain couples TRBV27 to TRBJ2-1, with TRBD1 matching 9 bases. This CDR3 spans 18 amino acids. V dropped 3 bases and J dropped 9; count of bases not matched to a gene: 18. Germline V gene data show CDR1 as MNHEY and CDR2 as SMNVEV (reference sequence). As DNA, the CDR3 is TGTGCCAGCAGTTTTTTTCGGGACAGGGTCCCCGAAGGGCGTGAGCAGTTCTTC. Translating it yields CASSFFRDRVPEGREQFF.

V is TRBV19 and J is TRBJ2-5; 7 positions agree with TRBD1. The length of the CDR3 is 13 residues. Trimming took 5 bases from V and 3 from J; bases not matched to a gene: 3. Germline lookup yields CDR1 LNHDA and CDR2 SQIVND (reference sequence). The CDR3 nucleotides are TGTGCCAGTAGTCCTGACAGGGAAGAGACCCAGTACTTC. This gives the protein CASSPDREETQYF. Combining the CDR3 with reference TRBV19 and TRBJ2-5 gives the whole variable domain DGGITQSPKYLFRKEGQNVTLSCEQNLNHDAMYWYRQDPGQGLRLIYYSQIVNDFQKGDIAEGYSVSREKKESFPLTVTSAQKNPTAFYLCASSPDREETQYFGPGTRLLVL.

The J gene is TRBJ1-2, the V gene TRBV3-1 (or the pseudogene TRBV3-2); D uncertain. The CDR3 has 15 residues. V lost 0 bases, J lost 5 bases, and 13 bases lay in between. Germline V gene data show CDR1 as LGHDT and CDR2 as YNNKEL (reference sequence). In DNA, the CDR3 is TGTGCCAGCAGCCAAGAGGGGAGGGCTAGGTATGGCTACACCTTC. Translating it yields CASSQEGRARYGYTF.

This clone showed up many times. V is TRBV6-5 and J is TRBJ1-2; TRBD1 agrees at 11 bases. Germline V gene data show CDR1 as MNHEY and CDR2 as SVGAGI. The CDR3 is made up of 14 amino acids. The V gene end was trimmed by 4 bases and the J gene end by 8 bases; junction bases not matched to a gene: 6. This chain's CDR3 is CASSWTGGVSGYTF. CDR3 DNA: TGTGCCAGCAGTTGGACAGGGGGCGTCAGCGGCTACACCTTC.

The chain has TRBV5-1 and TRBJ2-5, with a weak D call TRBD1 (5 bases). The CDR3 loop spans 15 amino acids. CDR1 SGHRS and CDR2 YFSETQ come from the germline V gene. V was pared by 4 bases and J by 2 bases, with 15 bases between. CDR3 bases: TGCGCCAGCAGCCGAGCTACAGGTACTCAAGAGACCCAGTACTTC. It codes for CASSRATGTQETQYF.

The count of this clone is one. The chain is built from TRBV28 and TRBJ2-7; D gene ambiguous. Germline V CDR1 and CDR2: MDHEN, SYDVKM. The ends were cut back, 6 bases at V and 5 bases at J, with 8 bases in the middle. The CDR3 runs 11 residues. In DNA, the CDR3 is TGTGCCAGCAGCCCTATGAACGAGCAGTACTTC. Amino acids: CASSPMNEQYF.